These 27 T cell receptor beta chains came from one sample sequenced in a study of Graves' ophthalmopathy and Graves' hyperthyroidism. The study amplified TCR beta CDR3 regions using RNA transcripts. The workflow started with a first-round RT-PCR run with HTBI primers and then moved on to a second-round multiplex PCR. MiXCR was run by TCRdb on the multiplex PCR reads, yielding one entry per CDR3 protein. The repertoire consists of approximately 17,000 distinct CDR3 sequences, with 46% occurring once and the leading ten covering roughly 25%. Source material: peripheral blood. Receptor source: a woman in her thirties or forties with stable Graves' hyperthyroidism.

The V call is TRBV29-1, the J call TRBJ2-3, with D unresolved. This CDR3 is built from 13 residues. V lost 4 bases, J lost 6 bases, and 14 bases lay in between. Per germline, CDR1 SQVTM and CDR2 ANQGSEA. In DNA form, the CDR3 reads TGCAGCGTTGGACGTGGCAATAATGATACGCAGTATTTT. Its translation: CSVGRGNNDTQYF.

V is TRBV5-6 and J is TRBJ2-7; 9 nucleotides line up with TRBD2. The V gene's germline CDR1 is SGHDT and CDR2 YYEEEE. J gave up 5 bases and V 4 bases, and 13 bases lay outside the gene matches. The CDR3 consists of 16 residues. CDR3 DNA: TGTGCCAGCAGCCCGCCCGGGACTAGCATAATCAACGAGCAGTACTTC. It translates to CASSPPGTSIINEQYF.

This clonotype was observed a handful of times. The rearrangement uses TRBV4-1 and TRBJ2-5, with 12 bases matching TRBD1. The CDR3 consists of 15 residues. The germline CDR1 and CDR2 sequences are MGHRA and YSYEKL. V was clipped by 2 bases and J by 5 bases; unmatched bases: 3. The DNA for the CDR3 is TGCGCCAGCAGCCAAACGGGACAGGGGGCTGAGACCCAGTACTTC. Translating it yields CASSQTGQGAETQYF.

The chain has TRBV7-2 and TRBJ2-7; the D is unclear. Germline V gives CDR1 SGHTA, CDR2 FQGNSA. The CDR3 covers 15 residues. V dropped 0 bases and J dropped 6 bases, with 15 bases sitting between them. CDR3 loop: CASSLAARISREQYF. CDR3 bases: TGTGCCAGCAGCTTAGCGGCTAGAATCAGCCGCGAGCAGTACTTC.

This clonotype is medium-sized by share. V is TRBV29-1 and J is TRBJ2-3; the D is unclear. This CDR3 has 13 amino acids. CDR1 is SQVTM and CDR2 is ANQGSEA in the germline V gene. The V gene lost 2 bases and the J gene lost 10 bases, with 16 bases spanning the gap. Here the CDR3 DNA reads TGCAGCGTTGAATCTCTCACACCCCAGGCGCAGTATTTT. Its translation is CSVESLTPQAQYF.

In DNA form, the CDR3 reads TGTGCCAGCAGCCCGTGGGGCGGGAGACGATACGAGCAGTACTTC. This sequence encodes CASSPWGGRRYEQYF. V gene TRBV14 combines with J gene TRBJ2-7; 7 bases are a match to TRBD2. The CDR3 contains 15 residues. Germline V gene sequence: CDR1 SGHDN, CDR2 FVKESK. The V segment lost 4 bases and the J segment 4 bases; nucleotides outside the gene matches: 10.

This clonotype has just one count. CDR3 sequence reads: CASSFGTGHYEQYF. The CDR3 DNA sequence: TGTGCCAGCAGCTTCGGGACAGGGCACTACGAGCAGTACTTC. This chain links TRBV7-2 with TRBJ2-7; 9 bases are a match to TRBD1. Looked up from germline, CDR1 is SGHTA and CDR2 is FQGNSA. CDR3 length: 14 amino acids. Trimming removed 3 bases from V and 3 bases from J; junction bases left unmatched: 3.

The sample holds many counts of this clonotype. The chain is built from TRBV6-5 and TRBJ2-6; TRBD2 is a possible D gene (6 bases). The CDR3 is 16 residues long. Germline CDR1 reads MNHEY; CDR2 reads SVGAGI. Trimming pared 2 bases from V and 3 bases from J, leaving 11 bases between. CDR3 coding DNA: TGTGCCAGCAGTTACGATGGAGGGGTTGGGGCCAACGTCCTGACTTTC. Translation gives CASSYDGGVGANVLTF.

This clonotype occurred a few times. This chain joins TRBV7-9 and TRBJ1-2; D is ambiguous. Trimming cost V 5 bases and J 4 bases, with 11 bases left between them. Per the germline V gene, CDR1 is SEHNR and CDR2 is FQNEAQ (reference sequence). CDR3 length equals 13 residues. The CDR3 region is CASSPDTVYGYTF. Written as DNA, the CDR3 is TGTGCCAGCAGCCCAGACACTGTCTATGGCTACACCTTC.

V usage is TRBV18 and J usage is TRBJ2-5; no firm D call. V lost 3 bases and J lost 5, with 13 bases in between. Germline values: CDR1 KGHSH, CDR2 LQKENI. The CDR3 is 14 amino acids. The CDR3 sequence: CASSPASPPETQYF. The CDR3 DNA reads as TGTGCCAGCTCACCGGCCAGTCCACCGGAGACCCAGTACTTC.

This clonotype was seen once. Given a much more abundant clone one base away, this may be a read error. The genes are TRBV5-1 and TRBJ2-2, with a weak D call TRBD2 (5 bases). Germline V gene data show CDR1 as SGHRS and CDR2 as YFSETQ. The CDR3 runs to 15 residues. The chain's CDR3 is CASSLELGNTGERFF. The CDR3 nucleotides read TGCGCCAGCAGCTTGGAGCTCGGGAACACCGGGGAGCGGTTTTTT.

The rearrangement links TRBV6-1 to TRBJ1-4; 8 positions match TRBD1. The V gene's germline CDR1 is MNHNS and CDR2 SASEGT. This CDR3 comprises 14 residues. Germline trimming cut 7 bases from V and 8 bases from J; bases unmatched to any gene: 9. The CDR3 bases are TGTGCCAGCAAGGTACAGGGGGGGGAAGAAAAACTGTTTTTT. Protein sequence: CASKVQGGEEKLFF.

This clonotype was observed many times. The CDR3 nucleotides are TGCAGTGCTAGCGGCAGGGTGGTCTACAATGAGCAGTTCTTC. This codes for CSASGRVVYNEQFF. The chain employs TRBV20-1 and TRBJ2-1, with D perhaps TRBD1 (5 bases). V dropped 3 bases and J dropped 3 bases, with 12 bases sitting between them. The CDR3 covers 14 residues. The germline V gene has CDR1 DFQATT and CDR2 SNEGSKA (reference sequence).

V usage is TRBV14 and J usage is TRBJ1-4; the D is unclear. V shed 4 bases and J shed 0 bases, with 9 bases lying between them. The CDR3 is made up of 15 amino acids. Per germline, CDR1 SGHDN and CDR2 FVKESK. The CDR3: CASSPGSPTNEKLFF. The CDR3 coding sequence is TGTGCCAGCAGCCCCGGGTCGCCAACTAATGAAAAACTGTTTTTT.

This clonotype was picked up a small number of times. CDR3 protein: CASSYFGGGYYNEQFF. As DNA, the CDR3 is TGTGCCAGCAGTTACTTCGGGGGAGGGTACTACAATGAGCAGTTCTTC. The chain has TRBV6-2 or TRBV6-3 and TRBJ2-1; 7 bases agree with TRBD2. Germline CDR1 is MNHEY and CDR2 is SVGEGT. V lost 1 base, J lost 3 bases, and 6 bases stayed unmatched. The CDR3 length is 16 residues.

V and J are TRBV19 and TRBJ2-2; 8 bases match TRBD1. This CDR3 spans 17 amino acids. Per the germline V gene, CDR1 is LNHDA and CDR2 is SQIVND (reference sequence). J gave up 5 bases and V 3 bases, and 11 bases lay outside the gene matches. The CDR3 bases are TGTGCCAGTAGTATTTCAGGGGGCCGGGTGGGGACCGGGGAGCTGTTTTTT. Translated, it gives CASSISGGRVGTGELFF.

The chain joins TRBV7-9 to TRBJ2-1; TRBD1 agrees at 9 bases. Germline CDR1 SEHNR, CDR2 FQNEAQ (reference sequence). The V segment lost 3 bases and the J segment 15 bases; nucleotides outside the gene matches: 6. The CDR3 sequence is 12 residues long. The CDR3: CASSLDTGGTFF. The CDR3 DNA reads TGTGCCAGCAGCTTGGACACAGGGGGCACGTTCTTC. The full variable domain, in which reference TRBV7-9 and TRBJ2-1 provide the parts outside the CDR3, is DTGVSQNPRHKITKRGQNVTFRCDPISEHNRLYWYRQTLGQGPEFLTYFQNEAQLEKSRLLSDRFSAERPKGSFSTLEIQRTEQGDSAMYLCASSLDTGGTFFGPGTRLTVL.

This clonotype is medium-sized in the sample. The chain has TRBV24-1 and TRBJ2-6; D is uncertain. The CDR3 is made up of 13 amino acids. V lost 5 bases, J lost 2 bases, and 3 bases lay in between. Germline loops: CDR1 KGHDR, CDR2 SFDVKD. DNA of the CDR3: TGTGCCACCAGTGGGACTGGGGCCAACGTCCTGACTTTC. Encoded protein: CATSGTGANVLTF.

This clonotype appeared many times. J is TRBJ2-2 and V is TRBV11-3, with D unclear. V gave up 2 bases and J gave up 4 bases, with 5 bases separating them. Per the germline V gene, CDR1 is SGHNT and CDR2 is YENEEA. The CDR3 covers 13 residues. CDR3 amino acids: CASSLLATGELFF. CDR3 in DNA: TGTGCCAGCAGCTTACTGGCCACCGGGGAGCTGTTTTTT.

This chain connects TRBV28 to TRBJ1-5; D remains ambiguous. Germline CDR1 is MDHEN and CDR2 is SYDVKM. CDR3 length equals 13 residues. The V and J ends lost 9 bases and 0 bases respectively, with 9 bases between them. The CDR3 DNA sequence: TGTGCCAGTACTAGAGTTAGCAATCAGCCCCAGCATTTT. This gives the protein CASTRVSNQPQHF.

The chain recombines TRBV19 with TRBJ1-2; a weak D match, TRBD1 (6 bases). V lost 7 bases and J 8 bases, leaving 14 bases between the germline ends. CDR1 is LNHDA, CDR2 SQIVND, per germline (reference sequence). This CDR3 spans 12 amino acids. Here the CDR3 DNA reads TGTGCCAGTATCCCCACAACAGGGGGCTACACCTTC. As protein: CASIPTTGGYTF. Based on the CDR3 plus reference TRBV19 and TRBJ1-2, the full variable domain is DGGITQSPKYLFRKEGQNVTLSCEQNLNHDAMYWYRQDPGQGLRLIYYSQIVNDFQKGDIAEGYSVSREKKESFPLTVTSAQKNPTAFYLCASIPTTGGYTFGSGTRLTVV.

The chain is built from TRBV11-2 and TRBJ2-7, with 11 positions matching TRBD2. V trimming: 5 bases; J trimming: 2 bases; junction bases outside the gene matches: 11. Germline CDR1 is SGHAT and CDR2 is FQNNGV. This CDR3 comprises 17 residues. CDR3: CASSLVTSGITAYEQYF. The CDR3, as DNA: TGTGCCAGCAGCCTGGTGACTAGCGGGATTACCGCCTACGAGCAGTACTTC.

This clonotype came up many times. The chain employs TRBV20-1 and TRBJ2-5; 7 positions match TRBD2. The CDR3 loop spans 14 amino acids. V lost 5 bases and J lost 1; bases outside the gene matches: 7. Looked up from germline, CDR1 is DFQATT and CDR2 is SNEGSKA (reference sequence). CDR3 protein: CSAYGGGSQETQYF. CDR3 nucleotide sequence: TGCAGTGCTTATGGGGGAGGGTCCCAAGAGACCCAGTACTTC.

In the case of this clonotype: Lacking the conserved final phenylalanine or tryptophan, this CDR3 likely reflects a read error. The CDR3 loop reads CSVEDDGRKSYNEQFL. CDR3 nucleotides: TGCAGCGTTGAAGACGATGGGAGGAAGTCCTACAATGAGCAGTTCCTC. The rearrangement uses TRBV29-1 and TRBJ2-1, with a weak D call TRBD2 (6 bases). This CDR3 has 16 amino acids. The V gene lost 0 bases and the J gene lost 1 base, with 13 bases spanning the gap. CDR1 is SQVTM, CDR2 ANQGSEA, per germline.

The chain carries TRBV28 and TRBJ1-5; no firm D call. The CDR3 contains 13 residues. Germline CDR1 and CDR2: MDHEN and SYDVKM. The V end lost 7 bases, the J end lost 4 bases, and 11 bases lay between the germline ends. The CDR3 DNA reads TGTGCCAGCAAGTCGGGGTGGAATCAGCCCCAGCATTTT. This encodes CASKSGWNQPQHF.

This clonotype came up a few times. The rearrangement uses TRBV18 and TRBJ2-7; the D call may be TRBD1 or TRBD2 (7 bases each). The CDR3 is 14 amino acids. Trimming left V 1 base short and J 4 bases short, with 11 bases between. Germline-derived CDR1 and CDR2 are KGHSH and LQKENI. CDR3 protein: CASSPRQGGYEQYF. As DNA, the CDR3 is TGTGCCAGCTCACCACGTCAGGGGGGGTACGAGCAGTACTTC.

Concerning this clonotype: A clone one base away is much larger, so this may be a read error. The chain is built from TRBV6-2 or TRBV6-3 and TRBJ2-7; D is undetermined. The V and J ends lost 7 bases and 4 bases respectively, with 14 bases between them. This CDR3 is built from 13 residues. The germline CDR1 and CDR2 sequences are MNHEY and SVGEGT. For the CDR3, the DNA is TGTGCCAGCACTGGCGGCAGTTCATACGAGCAGTACTTC. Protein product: CASTGGSSYEQYF.